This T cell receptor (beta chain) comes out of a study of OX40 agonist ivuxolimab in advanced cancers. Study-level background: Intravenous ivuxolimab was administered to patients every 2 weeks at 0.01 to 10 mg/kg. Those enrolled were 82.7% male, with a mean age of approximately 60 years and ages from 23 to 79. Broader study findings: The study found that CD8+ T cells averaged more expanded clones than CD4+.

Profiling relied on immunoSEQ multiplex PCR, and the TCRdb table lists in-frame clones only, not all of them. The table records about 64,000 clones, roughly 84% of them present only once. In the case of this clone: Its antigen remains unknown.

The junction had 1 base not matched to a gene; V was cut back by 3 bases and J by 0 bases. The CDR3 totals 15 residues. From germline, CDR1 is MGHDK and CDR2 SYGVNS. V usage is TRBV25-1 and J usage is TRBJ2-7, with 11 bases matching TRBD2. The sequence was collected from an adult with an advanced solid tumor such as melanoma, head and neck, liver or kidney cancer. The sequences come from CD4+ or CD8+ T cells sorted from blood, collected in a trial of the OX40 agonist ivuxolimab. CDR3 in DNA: TGTGCCAGCAGTGAGGGGACTAGCGGCTCCTACGAGCAGTACTTC. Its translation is CASSEGTSGSYEQYF.